This entry describes one T cell receptor (beta chain). CDR1 is SGDLS and CDR2 is YYNGEE in the germline V gene. V lost 2 bases, J lost 1 base, and 10 bases stayed unmatched. This CDR3 has 17 amino acids. This specimen comes from a study of blood T cell repertoires in COVID-19. Study background: Acute-phase and convalescent COVID-19 samples originated in the United States, Italy and Spain. Sources were T cells, B-cell-depleted T cells, or PBMCs; the material itself was cDNA or gDNA.

Profiled with immunoSEQ multiplex PCR; TCRdb holds only in-frame clones, not every one. The sample gives approximately 99,000 clones, more than 75% of which show up once; 20% is in the top ten. The chain combines TRBV9 with TRBJ1-1; TRBD1 agrees at 8 bases. This receptor was taken from a human donor in a cohort sampled during active COVID-19. The sequencing input was peripheral blood. CDR3 protein: CASSVGLRTGWNTEAFF. The CDR3 DNA reads TGTGCCAGCAGCGTGGGCCTTAGGACAGGGTGGAACACTGAAGCTTTCTTT.